This T cell receptor beta chain is from a study of cytomegalovirus exposure and HLA in healthy donors. Primers included in the PCR were 60 Vbeta and 13 Jbeta primers. Only in-frame clones appear in the TCRdb table, and some are missing; sequencing was by immunoSEQ multiplex PCR. The sample lists under 300,000 clones; 80% to 95% were seen once. Trimming cost V 9 bases and J 7 bases, with 19 bases left between them. CDR3 length: 13 amino acids. Germline V gene sequence: CDR1 MNHEY, CDR2 SVGAGI. Sequenced sample: PBMCs. The chain joins TRBV6-5 to TRBJ2-7, with unresolved D. This receptor was taken from a girl aged 2-10 years in good health and CMV-seronegative. The CDR3 nucleotides are TGTGCCAGTTCAATTGATCGCCTCGGGGAGCAGTACTTC. It is translated as CASSIDRLGEQYF.